These 8 T cell receptor beta chains came from one sample sequenced in a study of early T cells in non-severe SARS-CoV-2 infection. TCRdb re-derived calls from the 5' RACE reads in MiXCR, one entry per CDR3 protein. The table includes about 42,000 distinct CDR3 sequences, about 6% detected once. The material sequenced was whole blood, taken at baseline. The receptors originated from an adult who was a healthcare worker with PCR-confirmed SARS-CoV-2 infection or an uninfected control (not recorded which).

This chain links TRBV7-2 with TRBJ2-3; 7 positions agree with TRBD1. CDR1 and CDR2 from the germline V gene are SGHTA and FQGNSA. The CDR3 is 14 amino acids. V gave up 6 bases and J gave up 4 bases; unmatched junction bases: 7. The DNA of the CDR3 is TGTGCCAGCAGTACAGGACAGGACTCAGATACGCAGTATTTT. It codes for CASSTGQDSDTQYF.

This clonotype rates as medium-sized. The CDR3 DNA reads as TGTGCCTGGAGCGCGGGACTATCCACAGATACGCAGTATTTT. Its protein product is CAWSAGLSTDTQYF. The rearrangement joins TRBV30 to TRBJ2-3; 7 bases are a match to TRBD2. CDR1 and CDR2 (germline): GTSNPN, SVGIG (reference sequence). The trim removed 3 bases at V and 2 bases at J, leaving 5 bases unmatched. The length of the CDR3 is 14 residues. Full variable domain (remainder filled in from reference TRBV30 and TRBJ2-3): SQTIHQWPATLVQPVGSPLSLECTVEGTSNPNLYWYRQAAGRGLQLLFYSVGIGQISSEVPQNLSASRPQDRQFILSSKKLLLSDSGFYLCAWSAGLSTDTQYFGPGTRLTVL.

The chain has TRBV5-4 and TRBJ1-4, with D unclear. The length of the CDR3 is 14 residues. Trimming cost V 0 bases and J 7 bases, with 10 bases left between them. Germline values: CDR1 SGHNT, CDR2 YYREEE (reference sequence). The CDR3 sequence: CASSLGGRGEKLFF. CDR3 nucleotide sequence: TGTGCCAGCAGCTTGGGAGGGCGCGGTGAAAAACTGTTTTTT. The complete variable domain, with remaining parts taken from reference TRBV5-4 and TRBJ1-4, reads ETGVTQSPTHLIKTRGQQVTLRCSSQSGHNTVSWYQQALGQGPQFIFQYYREEENGRGNFPPRFSGLQFPNYSSELNVNALELDDSALYLCASSLGGRGEKLFFGSGTQLSVL.

The V and J genes are TRBV29-1 and TRBJ1-1; 7 nucleotides agree with TRBD1. With 5 bases clipped from V and 4 bases from J, the junction kept 4 bases outside the gene matches. The germline V gene encodes CDR1 SQVTM and CDR2 ANQGSEA. CDR3 length: 12 amino acids. CDR3 loop: CSVKAGGTEAFF. The CDR3, as DNA: TGCAGCGTTAAGGCAGGGGGCACTGAAGCTTTCTTT.

This clonotype was picked up a small number of times. This chain joins TRBV29-1 and TRBJ1-6; D is unresolved. With 7 bases removed from V and 6 bases from J, the gap between germline ends came to 4 bases. The CDR3 runs 10 residues. Germline lookup yields CDR1 SQVTM and CDR2 ANQGSEA. CDR3 region: CSAVNSPLHF. For the CDR3, the DNA is TGCAGCGCCGTTAATTCACCCCTCCACTTT.

The chain joins TRBV7-9 to TRBJ1-1; 9 bases align to TRBD1. CDR1 SEHNR and CDR2 FQNEAQ come from the germline V gene (reference sequence). The CDR3 covers 15 residues. Losses at the gene ends were 5 bases for V and 7 bases for J; bases not matched to a gene: 11. CDR3 DNA: TGTGCCAGCAGCCCACCTGGGACAGGGCTTGGTGAAGCTTTCTTT. This encodes CASSPPGTGLGEAFF. The variable domain in full, completed from reference TRBV7-9 and TRBJ1-1, reads DTGVSQNPRHKITKRGQNVTFRCDPISEHNRLYWYRQTLGQGPEFLTYFQNEAQLEKSRLLSDRFSAERPKGSFSTLEIQRTEQGDSAMYLCASSPPGTGLGEAFFGQGTRLTVV.

This clonotype was detected many times. The rearrangement joins TRBV19 to TRBJ1-2; D remains unclear. Trimming shortened V by 0 bases and J by 14 bases, and 16 bases separated the two germline ends. This CDR3 contains 13 residues. Germline assignment: CDR1 LNHDA and CDR2 SQIVND (reference sequence). Here the CDR3 DNA reads TGTGCCAGTAGTATAGATCTTAAACGAACGGCTACCTTC. This sequence encodes CASSIDLKRTATF. Full variable domain (outside the CDR3, taken from reference TRBV19 and TRBJ1-2): DGGITQSPKYLFRKEGQNVTLSCEQNLNHDAMYWYRQDPGQGLRLIYYSQIVNDFQKGDIAEGYSVSREKKESFPLTVTSAQKNPTAFYLCASSIDLKRTATFGSGTRLTVV.

J is TRBJ2-7 and V is TRBV28; no clear D. CDR1 is MDHEN, CDR2 SYDVKM, per germline. V was cut by 3 bases and J by 2 bases, with 5 bases left in between. The CDR3 has 12 residues. This CDR3 is CASSLRPYEQYF. The CDR3 DNA reads as TGTGCCAGCAGTTTGAGGCCCTACGAGCAGTACTTC.